This TCR beta chain was captured by sequencing in a study of blood T cell repertoires in COVID-19. At the level of the study: PBMCs, B-cell-depleted T cells, or T cells provided the cDNA or gDNA that made up the material.

Repertoires were generated with immunoSEQ multiplex PCR, while TCRdb's copy carries only in-frame clones and drops some. The sample includes more than 150,000 clones, roughly 80% of them seen just once. This clone was recorded a few times. CDR3 length equals 14 residues. Trimming took 5 bases from V and 11 from J; bases not matched to a gene: 8. Germline V gene sequence: CDR1 MGHDK, CDR2 SYGVNS. The J gene is TRBJ1-6, the V gene TRBV25-1; TRBD1 matches 8 bases. This receptor was obtained from a human donor in a cohort sampled during active COVID-19. Sequencing was carried out using peripheral blood. The CDR3 DNA sequence: TGTGCCAGCAGTCCGGACAGGGCAGGAGCACCCCTCCACTTT. It yields the protein CASSPDRAGAPLHF. The full variable domain, its missing parts supplied by reference TRBV25-1 and TRBJ1-6, is EADIYQTPRYLVIGTGKKITLECSQTMGHDKMYWYQQDPGMELHLIHYSYGVNSTEKGDLSSESTVSRIRTEHFPLTLESARPSHTSQYLCASSPDRAGAPLHFGNGTRLTVT.